A single sample gave rise to the 14 T cell receptor beta chains below, sequenced in a study of cytomegalovirus exposure and HLA in healthy donors. With 60 Vbeta and 13 Jbeta primers, the PCR was carried out. The repertoire was sequenced with immunoSEQ multiplex PCR; TCRdb's copy has only in-frame clones and lacks some. The top ten hold around 0.3% of the sample, which has about 210,000 clones, roughly 90% seen once. The sample consisted of PBMCs. The receptors come from a woman aged 25 to 39 in good health and CMV-seronegative.

The CDR3 nucleotides are TGTGCCAGCAGCGGATCCGACAACCCGTACGAGCAGTACTTC. The encoded protein is CASSGSDNPYEQYF. V is TRBV25-1 and J is TRBJ2-7; D call uncertain. This CDR3 has 14 residues. V was shortened by 6 bases and J by 4 bases, with 16 bases between the two germline ends. Germline V gene data show CDR1 as MGHDK and CDR2 as SYGVNS.

The chain is built from TRBV5-4 and TRBJ1-5; D is ambiguous. V was cut by 1 base and J by 0 bases, with 20 bases left in between. This CDR3 is 19 amino acids long. Per germline, CDR1 SGHNT and CDR2 YYREEE (reference sequence). CDR3 sequence: CASSLITKLTNLSNQPQHF. The CDR3 DNA reads as TGTGCCAGCAGCTTGATTACCAAGCTAACTAACCTTAGCAATCAGCCCCAGCATTTT.

This chain uses TRBV7-3 with TRBJ2-1, with D possibly TRBD2 on 7 matching bases. The ends were cut back, 1 base at V and 4 bases at J, with 14 bases in the middle. Germline-derived CDR1 and CDR2 are SGHTA and FQGTGA. This CDR3 region has 16 residues. The DNA of the CDR3 is TGTGCCAGCAGCTTAAGGGGGGGCCCTACTTACAATGAGCAGTTCTTC. Its translation: CASSLRGGPTYNEQFF.

This chain joins TRBV11-2 and TRBJ2-7; maybe TRBD1 (5 bases). With 5 bases removed from V and 3 bases from J, the gap between germline ends came to 11 bases. From germline, CDR1 is SGHAT and CDR2 FQNNGV. CDR3 length: 13 amino acids. The CDR3 DNA sequence: TGTGCCAGCAGCCCTCAGGGTTTCTACGAGCAGTACTTC. This translates into CASSPQGFYEQYF.

The chain combines TRBV11-2 with TRBJ2-7; D call uncertain. Germline assignment: CDR1 SGHAT and CDR2 FQNNGV. The CDR3 sequence is 12 residues long. V lost 8 bases and J lost 5, with 13 bases in between. CDR3 sequence (DNA): TGTGCCAGCCGCAAAGAAGCTCACGAGCAGTACTTC. Translated: CASRKEAHEQYF. Combining the CDR3 with reference TRBV11-2 and TRBJ2-7 gives the whole variable domain EAGVAQSPRYKIIEKRQSVAFWCNPISGHATLYWYQQILGQGPKLLIQFQNNGVVDDSQLPKDRFSAERLKGVDSTLKIQPAKLEDSAVYLCASRKEAHEQYFGPGTRLTVT.

The chain combines TRBV11-2 with TRBJ2-7; TRBD1 matches at 9 bases. The CDR3 consists of 14 residues. Trimming cost V 6 bases and J 4 bases; bases outside gene matches: 7. CDR1 and CDR2 (germline): SGHAT, FQNNGV. For the CDR3, the DNA is TGTGCCAGCAGATCCGGGACAGGGAAATACGAGCAGTACTTC. This gives the protein CASRSGTGKYEQYF.

This clone appeared once. This chain uses TRBV28 with TRBJ1-4; a weak D match, TRBD1 (5 bases). Germline lookup yields CDR1 MDHEN and CDR2 SYDVKM. The length of the CDR3 is 16 residues. The V and J ends lost 6 bases and 8 bases respectively, with 22 bases between them. The CDR3 protein is CASSTPEGTAAEKLFF. CDR3 DNA: TGTGCCAGCAGCACCCCGGAGGGGACCGCGGCGGAAAAACTGTTTTTT.

This sequence joins TRBV5-1 and TRBJ1-5, with D possibly TRBD1 on 5 matching bases. V lost 0 bases and J lost 4, with 17 bases in between. This CDR3 has 17 amino acids. CDR1 SGHRS and CDR2 YFSETQ come from the germline V gene. The CDR3, as DNA: TGCGCCAGCAGCTTGGGGTTGTCCGTAAGGGGAAATCAGCCCCAGCATTTT. It is translated as CASSLGLSVRGNQPQHF.

This clone occurred once. The CDR3 nucleotides are TGTGCCAGCGCGGGGAGTCCGGGCACCGGGGAGCTGTTTTTT. Translation: CASAGSPGTGELFF. The chain couples TRBV6-1 to TRBJ2-2; possible D gene TRBD2, 6 bases. CDR1 and CDR2 from the germline V gene are MNHNS and SASEGT. CDR3 length equals 14 residues. Trimming took 8 bases from V and 4 from J, leaving 14 bases between them.

This clone has just one count. V usage is TRBV2 and J usage is TRBJ2-5, with 7 bases aligning to TRBD1. The CDR3 runs 12 residues. V shed 4 bases and J 4 bases; nucleotides not matched to a gene: 0. Germline assignment: CDR1 SNHLY and CDR2 FYNNEI. The CDR3 DNA reads TGTGCCAGCAGTGGACAGGGAGAGACCCAGTACTTC. Residues: CASSGQGETQYF.

The chain joins TRBV5-8 to TRBJ2-5; TRBD2 is a possible D gene (6 bases). The CDR3 runs to 15 residues. V gave up 2 bases and J gave up 5 bases, with 16 bases separating them. Germline CDR1 is SGHTS and CDR2 is YDEGEE. The CDR3 DNA reads as TGTGCCAGCAGCTTTGGGACTTCGGGCGAGGAGACCCAGTACTTC. The encoded protein is CASSFGTSGEETQYF.

The chain has TRBV11-1 and TRBJ2-1, with 10 bases that match TRBD1. The CDR3 consists of 15 residues. The J segment lost 3 bases and the V segment lost 6 bases, leaving 5 bases of the junction unmatched. The V gene's germline CDR1 is SGHAT and CDR2 FQDESV (reference sequence). For the CDR3, the DNA is TGTGCCAGCAGTTCCGGACAGGGGGACTACAATGAGCAGTTCTTC. This gives the protein CASSSGQGDYNEQFF.

This clone was seen a single time. V usage is TRBV7-9 and J usage is TRBJ2-5; D gene ambiguous. Trimming cost V 4 bases and J 7 bases, with 13 bases left between them. Germline assignment: CDR1 SEHNR and CDR2 FQNEAQ (reference sequence). This CDR3 is 13 amino acids long. The DNA for the CDR3 is TGTGCCAGCAGCTCCCCTAGTGTCGGGACCCAGTACTTC. Its translation is CASSSPSVGTQYF.

V is TRBV18 and J is TRBJ1-5, with TRBD1 identical over 10 bases. The CDR3 consists of 15 residues. CDR1 KGHSH and CDR2 LQKENI come from the germline V gene. V dropped 3 bases and J dropped 5; count of bases not matched to a gene: 4. The CDR3 reads CASSPTTGGDQPQHF. The CDR3 DNA follows: TGTGCCAGCTCACCCACGACAGGGGGCGATCAGCCCCAGCATTTT.